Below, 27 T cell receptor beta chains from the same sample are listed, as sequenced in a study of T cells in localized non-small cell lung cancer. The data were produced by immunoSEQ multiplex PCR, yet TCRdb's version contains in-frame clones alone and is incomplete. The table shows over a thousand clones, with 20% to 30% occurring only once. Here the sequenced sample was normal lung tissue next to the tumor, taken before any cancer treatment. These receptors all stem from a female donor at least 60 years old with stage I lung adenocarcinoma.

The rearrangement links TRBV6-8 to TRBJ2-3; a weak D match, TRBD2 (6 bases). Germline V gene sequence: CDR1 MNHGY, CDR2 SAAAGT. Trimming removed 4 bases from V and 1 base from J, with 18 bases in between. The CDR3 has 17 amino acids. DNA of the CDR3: TGTGCCAGCAGTTCCCGGGGACTCCAGGCCCGCACAGATACGCAGTATTTT. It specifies CASSSRGLQARTDTQYF.

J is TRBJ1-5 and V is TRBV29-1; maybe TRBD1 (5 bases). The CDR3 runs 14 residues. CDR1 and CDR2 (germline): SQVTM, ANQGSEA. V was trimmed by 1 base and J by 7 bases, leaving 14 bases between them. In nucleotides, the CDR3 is TGCAGCGTTGAAGTGGAGGGGTTAGGCCAGCCCCAGCATTTT. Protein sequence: CSVEVEGLGQPQHF.

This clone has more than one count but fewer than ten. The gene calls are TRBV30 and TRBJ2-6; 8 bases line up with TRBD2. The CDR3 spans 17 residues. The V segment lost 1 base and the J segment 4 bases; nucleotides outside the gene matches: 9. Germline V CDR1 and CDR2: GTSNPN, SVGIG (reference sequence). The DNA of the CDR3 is TGTGCCTGGAGTGGATTAGGACTAGCTGCCGGGGCCAACGTCCTGACTTTC. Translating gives CAWSGLGLAAGANVLTF.

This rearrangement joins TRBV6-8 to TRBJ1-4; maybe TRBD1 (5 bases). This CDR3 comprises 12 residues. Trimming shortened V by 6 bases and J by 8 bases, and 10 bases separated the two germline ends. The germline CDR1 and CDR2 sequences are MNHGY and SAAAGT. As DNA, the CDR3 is TGTGCCAGCAGCGGGGACTGGGAAAAACTGTTTTTT. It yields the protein CASSGDWEKLFF.

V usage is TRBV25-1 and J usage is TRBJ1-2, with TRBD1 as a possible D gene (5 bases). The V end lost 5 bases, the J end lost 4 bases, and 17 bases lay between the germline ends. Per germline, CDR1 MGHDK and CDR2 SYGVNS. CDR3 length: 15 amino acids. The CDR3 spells CASSPPGPSIYGYTF. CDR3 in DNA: TGTGCCAGCAGTCCCCCGGGACCGAGCATCTATGGCTACACCTTC.

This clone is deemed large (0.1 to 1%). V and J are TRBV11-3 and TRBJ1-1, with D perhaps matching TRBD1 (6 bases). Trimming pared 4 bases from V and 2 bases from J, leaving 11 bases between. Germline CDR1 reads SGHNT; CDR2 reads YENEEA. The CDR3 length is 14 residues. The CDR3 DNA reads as TGTGCCAGCAGCTCGGACAGTATAAACACTGAAGCTTTCTTT. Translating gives CASSSDSINTEAFF.

The CDR3 DNA reads as TGTGCCAGCAGCCCCGCCGGGACTAGCGGGGGCCCGAAGACCTACGAGCAGTACTTC. It is translated as CASSPAGTSGGPKTYEQYF. The chain joins TRBV2 to TRBJ2-7, with 14 bases fitting TRBD2. This CDR3 region has 19 residues. From germline, CDR1 is SNHLY and CDR2 FYNNEI. The V segment lost 6 bases and the J segment 2 bases; nucleotides outside the gene matches: 15.

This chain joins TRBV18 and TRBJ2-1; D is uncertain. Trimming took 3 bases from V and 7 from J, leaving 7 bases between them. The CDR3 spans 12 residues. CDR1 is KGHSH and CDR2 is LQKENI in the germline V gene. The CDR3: CASSPLENEQFF. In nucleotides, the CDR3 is TGTGCCAGCTCACCTCTCGAGAATGAGCAGTTCTTC.

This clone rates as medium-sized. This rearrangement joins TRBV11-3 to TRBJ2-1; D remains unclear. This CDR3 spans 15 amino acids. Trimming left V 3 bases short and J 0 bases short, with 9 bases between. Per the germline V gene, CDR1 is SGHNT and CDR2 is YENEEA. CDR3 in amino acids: CASSLKSSSYNEQFF. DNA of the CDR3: TGTGCCAGCAGCTTGAAGTCTAGCTCCTACAATGAGCAGTTCTTC.

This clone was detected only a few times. The CDR3 sequence: CASNPRTQLIYGYTF. CDR3 sequence (DNA): TGTGCCAGCAACCCCCGGACCCAGCTGATCTATGGCTACACCTTC. The rearrangement uses TRBV9 and TRBJ1-2; no firm D call. Germline V gene data show CDR1 as SGDLS and CDR2 as YYNGEE. Trimming left V 6 bases short and J 4 bases short, with 19 bases between. The CDR3 spans 15 residues.

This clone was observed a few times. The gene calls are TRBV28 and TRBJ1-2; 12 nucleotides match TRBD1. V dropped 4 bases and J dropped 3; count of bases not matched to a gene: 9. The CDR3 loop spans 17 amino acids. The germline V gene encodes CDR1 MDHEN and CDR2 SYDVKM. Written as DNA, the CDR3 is TGTGCCAGCAGTTCCGGGGGGACAGGGGGCGCAGACTATGGCTACACCTTC. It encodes CASSSGGTGGADYGYTF.

CDR3 loop: CASSPAATLSGANVLTF. The CDR3 coding sequence is TGTGCCAGCAGCCCCGCGGCCACCCTCTCTGGGGCCAACGTCCTGACTTTC. This chain connects TRBV14 to TRBJ2-6, with D unresolved. CDR3 length: 17 residues. The germline CDR1 and CDR2 sequences are SGHDN and FVKESK. V was shortened by 4 bases and J by 0 bases, with 13 bases between the two germline ends.

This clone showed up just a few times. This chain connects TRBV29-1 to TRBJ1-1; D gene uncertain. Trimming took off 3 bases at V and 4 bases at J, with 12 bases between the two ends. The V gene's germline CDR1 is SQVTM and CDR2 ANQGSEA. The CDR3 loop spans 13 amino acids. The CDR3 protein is CSVDGLSVTEAFF. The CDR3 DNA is TGCAGCGTTGATGGCCTTTCGGTCACTGAAGCTTTCTTT.

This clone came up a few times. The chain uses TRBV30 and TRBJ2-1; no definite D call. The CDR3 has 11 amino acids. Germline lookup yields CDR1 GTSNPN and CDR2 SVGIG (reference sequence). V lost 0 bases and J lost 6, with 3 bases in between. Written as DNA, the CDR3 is TGTGCCTGGAGTGTACTCAATGAGCAGTTCTTC. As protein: CAWSVLNEQFF.

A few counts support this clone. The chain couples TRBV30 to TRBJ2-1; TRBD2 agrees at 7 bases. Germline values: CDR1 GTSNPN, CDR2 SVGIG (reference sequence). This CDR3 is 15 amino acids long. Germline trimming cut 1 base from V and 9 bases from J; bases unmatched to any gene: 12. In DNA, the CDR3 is TGTGCCTGGAGTGGTTTGAGCGGGGCCCTCGGTGAGCAGTTCTTC. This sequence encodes CAWSGLSGALGEQFF.

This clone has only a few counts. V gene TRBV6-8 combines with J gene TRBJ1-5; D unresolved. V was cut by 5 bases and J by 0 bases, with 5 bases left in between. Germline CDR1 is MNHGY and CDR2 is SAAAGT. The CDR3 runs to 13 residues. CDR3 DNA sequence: TGTGCCAGCAGTGCGGATAGCAATCAGCCCCAGCATTTT. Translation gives CASSADSNQPQHF.

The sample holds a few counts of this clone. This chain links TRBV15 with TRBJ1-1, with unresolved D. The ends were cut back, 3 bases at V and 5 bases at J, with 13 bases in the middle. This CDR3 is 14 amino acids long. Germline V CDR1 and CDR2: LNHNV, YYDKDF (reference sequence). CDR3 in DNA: TGTGCCACCAGCAGTGGGGTGGGGAGAACTGAAGCTTTCTTT. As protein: CATSSGVGRTEAFF.

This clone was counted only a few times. The CDR3 here is CASSESLWGARNEQFF. In DNA form, the CDR3 reads TGTGCCAGCAGTGAAAGTTTATGGGGCGCGCGCAATGAGCAGTTCTTC. The gene calls are TRBV2 and TRBJ2-1; possibly TRBD1 for D (5 bases). Germline V gene data show CDR1 as SNHLY and CDR2 as FYNNEI. Deletions cut 2 bases from V and 6 bases from J, with 17 bases between. The CDR3 loop spans 16 amino acids.

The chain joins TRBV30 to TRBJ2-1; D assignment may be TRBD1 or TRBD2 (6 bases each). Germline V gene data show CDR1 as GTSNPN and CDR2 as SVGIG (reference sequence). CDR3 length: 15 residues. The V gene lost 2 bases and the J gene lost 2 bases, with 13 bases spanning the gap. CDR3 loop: CAWSTWGATYNEQFF. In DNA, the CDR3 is TGTGCCTGGAGTACCTGGGGGGCCACCTACAATGAGCAGTTCTTC. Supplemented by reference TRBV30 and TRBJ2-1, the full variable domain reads SQTIHQWPATLVQPVGSPLSLECTVEGTSNPNLYWYRQAAGRGLQLLFYSVGIGQISSEVPQNLSASRPQDRQFILSSKKLLLSDSGFYLCAWSTWGATYNEQFFGPGTRLTVL.

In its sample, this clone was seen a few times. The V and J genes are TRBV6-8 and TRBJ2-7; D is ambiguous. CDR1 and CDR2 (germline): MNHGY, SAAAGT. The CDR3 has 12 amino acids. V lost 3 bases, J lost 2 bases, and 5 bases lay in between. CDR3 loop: CASSYIAYEQYF. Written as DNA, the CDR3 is TGTGCCAGCAGTTATATAGCCTACGAGCAGTACTTC.

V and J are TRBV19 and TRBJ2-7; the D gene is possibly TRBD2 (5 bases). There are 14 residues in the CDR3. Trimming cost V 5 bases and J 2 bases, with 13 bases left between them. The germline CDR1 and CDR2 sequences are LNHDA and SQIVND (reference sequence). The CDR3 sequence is CASSRLAETYEQYF. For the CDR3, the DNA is TGTGCCAGTAGTCGGCTAGCCGAAACCTACGAGCAGTACTTC. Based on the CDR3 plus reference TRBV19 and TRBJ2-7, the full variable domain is DGGITQSPKYLFRKEGQNVTLSCEQNLNHDAMYWYRQDPGQGLRLIYYSQIVNDFQKGDIAEGYSVSREKKESFPLTVTSAQKNPTAFYLCASSRLAETYEQYFGPGTRLTVT.

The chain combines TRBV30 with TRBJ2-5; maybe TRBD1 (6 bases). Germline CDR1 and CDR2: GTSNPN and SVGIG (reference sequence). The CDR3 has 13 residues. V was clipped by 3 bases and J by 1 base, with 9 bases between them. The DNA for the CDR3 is TGTGCCTGGAGGAGCAGGGGCCAAGAGACCCAGTACTTC. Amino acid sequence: CAWRSRGQETQYF.

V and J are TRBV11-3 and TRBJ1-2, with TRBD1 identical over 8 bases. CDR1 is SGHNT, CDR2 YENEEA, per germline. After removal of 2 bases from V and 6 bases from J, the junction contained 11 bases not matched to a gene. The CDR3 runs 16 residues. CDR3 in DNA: TGTGCCAGCAGCTTAAACAGGGGGAAACTGAGTGATGGCTACACCTTC. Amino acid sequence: CASSLNRGKLSDGYTF.

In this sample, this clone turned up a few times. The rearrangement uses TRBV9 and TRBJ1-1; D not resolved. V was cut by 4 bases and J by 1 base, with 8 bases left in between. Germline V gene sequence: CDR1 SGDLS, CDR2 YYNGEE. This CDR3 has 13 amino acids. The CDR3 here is CASSKGGNTEAFF. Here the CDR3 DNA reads TGTGCCAGCAGCAAGGGTGGGAACACTGAAGCTTTCTTT.

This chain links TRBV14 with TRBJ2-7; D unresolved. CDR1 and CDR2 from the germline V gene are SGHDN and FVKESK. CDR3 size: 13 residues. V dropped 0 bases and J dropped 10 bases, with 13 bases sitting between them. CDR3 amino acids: CASSQDLYGQQYF. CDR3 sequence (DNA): TGTGCCAGCAGCCAAGATCTATACGGGCAACAGTACTTC.

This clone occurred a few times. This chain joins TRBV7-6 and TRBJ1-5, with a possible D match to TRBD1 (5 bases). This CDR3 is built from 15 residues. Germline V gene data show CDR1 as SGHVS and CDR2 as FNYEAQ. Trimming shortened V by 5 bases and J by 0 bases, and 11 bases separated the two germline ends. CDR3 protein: CASSTRGDSNQPQHF. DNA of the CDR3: TGTGCCAGCAGCACCCGGGGCGATAGCAATCAGCCCCAGCATTTT.

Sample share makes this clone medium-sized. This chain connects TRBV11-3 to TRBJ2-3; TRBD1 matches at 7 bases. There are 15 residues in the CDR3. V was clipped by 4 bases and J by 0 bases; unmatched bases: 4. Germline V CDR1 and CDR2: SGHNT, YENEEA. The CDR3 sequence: CASSYGQASTDTQYF. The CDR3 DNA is TGTGCCAGCAGCTATGGACAGGCCAGCACAGATACGCAGTATTTT.